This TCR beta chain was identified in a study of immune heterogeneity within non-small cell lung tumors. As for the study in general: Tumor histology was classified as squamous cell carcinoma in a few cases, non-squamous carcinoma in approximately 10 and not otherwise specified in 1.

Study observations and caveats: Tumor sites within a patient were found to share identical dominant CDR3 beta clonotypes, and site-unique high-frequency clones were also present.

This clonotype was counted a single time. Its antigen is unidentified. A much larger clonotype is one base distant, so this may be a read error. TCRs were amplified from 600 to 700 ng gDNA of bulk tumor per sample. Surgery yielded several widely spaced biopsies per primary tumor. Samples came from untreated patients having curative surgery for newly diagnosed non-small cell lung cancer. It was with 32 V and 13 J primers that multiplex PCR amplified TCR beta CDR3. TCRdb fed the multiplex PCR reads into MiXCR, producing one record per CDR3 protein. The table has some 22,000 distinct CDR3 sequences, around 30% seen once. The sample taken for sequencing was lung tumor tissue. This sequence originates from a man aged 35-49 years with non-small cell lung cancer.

CDR3 nucleotides: TGTGCCAGCAGTGAAAAGTGGACTAGAGGTTACGAGCAGTACTTC. Amino acids: CASSEKWTRGYEQYF. This chain joins TRBV6-1 and TRBJ2-7, with 7 bases aligning to TRBD2. Germline V lookup: CDR1 MNHNS, CDR2 SASEGT. The V and J ends lost 2 bases and 4 bases, in that order; junction bases with no gene match: 8. This CDR3 contains 15 residues.